The 14 T cell receptor beta chains below were found in one sample sequenced in a study of T and B cells in COVID-19 patients. TRB rearrangements were amplified by multiplex PCR with BIOMED2 TRB-A/B primers. TCRdb analysed the multiplex PCR reads with MiXCR anew, one entry per CDR3 protein. Of about 13,000 distinct CDR3 sequences detected, roughly 27% appear once; the ten largest clones hold about 3.9%. TRB was amplified from about 260-540 ng of blood genomic DNA. The material sequenced was blood. The receptors derive from a human donor who had recovered from COVID-19.

V gene TRBV12-3 or TRBV12-4 combines with J gene TRBJ1-1; D gene ambiguous. CDR3 size: 13 residues. Between the trimmed V and J ends, which lost 1 base and 5 bases, there was a span of 8 bases. CDR3 region: CASSLVIGTEAFF. CDR3 nucleotide sequence: TGTGCCAGCAGTTTAGTTATAGGGACTGAAGCTTTCTTT.

In this sample, this clonotype turned up a few times. This rearrangement joins TRBV6-1 to TRBJ1-1, with D maybe TRBD1 (6 bases). The V and J ends lost 6 bases and 1 base respectively, with 12 bases between them. CDR1 is MNHNS and CDR2 is SASEGT in the germline V gene. The CDR3 has 14 residues. Written as DNA, the CDR3 is TGTGCCAGCAGAGTTGACAGGTGGAACACTGAAGCTTTCTTT. It specifies CASRVDRWNTEAFF.

This chain joins TRBV24-1 and TRBJ2-3; no definite D call. The CDR3 consists of 13 residues. Trimming removed 6 bases from V and 0 bases from J, with 6 bases in between. Per germline, CDR1 KGHDR and CDR2 SFDVKD. Here the CDR3 DNA reads TGTGCCACCAGTTGGGGAAGCACAGATACGCAGTATTTT. It is translated as CATSWGSTDTQYF.

This clonotype showed up just a few times. This chain connects TRBV7-2 to TRBJ1-4, with D possibly TRBD1 on 5 matching bases. V gave up 1 base and J gave up 6 bases, with 15 bases separating them. The CDR3 consists of 16 residues. Germline V gives CDR1 SGHTA, CDR2 FQGNSA. The CDR3 loop is CASSLGATRRDEKLFF. Here the CDR3 DNA reads TGTGCCAGCAGCTTAGGAGCTACGCGCAGGGATGAAAAACTGTTTTTT.

The CDR3 coding sequence is TGCAGTGCTCCCAGACAGGGGGGCCGACGGGGCACTGAAGCTTTCTTT. Protein sequence: CSAPRQGGRRGTEAFF. The chain has TRBV20-1 and TRBJ1-1; the match to TRBD1 covers 9 bases. CDR1 and CDR2 from the germline V gene are DFQATT and SNEGSKA (reference sequence). V gave up 5 bases and J gave up 4 bases; unmatched junction bases: 14. The CDR3 contains 16 residues.

The chain carries TRBV12-5 and TRBJ2-1, with D possibly TRBD2 on 6 matching bases. The V gene's germline CDR1 is LGHNT and CDR2 FRNRAP. V shed 7 bases and J shed 5 bases, with 21 bases lying between them. The CDR3 is made up of 16 amino acids. The CDR3 reads CASASPGWREDNEQFF. DNA of the CDR3: TGTGCTAGTGCCTCTCCCGGGTGGCGGGAAGACAATGAGCAGTTCTTC.

This clonotype showed up just a few times. This sequence joins TRBV19 and TRBJ1-1; no clear D gene. This CDR3 has 13 amino acids. Trimming left V 6 bases short and J 1 base short, with 9 bases between. Germline V gene lookup returns CDR1 LNHDA and CDR2 SQIVND (reference sequence). DNA of the CDR3: TGTGCCAGTAGATTTTATCGGAACACTGAAGCTTTCTTT. Translated: CASRFYRNTEAFF.

Only a few counts were recorded for this clonotype. The chain is built from TRBV12-3 or TRBV12-4 and TRBJ1-4; D is possibly TRBD1 (6 bases). CDR3 size: 14 residues. Deletions cut 7 bases from V and 7 bases from J, with 16 bases between. Written as DNA, the CDR3 is TGTGCCAGCACTTACCTTCCGGACAGTGAAAAACTGTTTTTT. This sequence encodes CASTYLPDSEKLFF.

The CDR3 sequence: CASSRDRAPTSSEQYF. The CDR3 DNA sequence: TGTGCCAGTAGTCGGGACAGGGCCCCAACCTCGTCCGAGCAGTACTTC. The chain links TRBV19 to TRBJ2-7; 9 positions match TRBD1. Looked up from germline, CDR1 is LNHDA and CDR2 is SQIVND (reference sequence). V shed 5 bases and J 6 bases; nucleotides not matched to a gene: 14. The length of the CDR3 is 16 residues.

By share, this clonotype counts as medium-sized. CDR3 DNA: TGTGCCAGTAGAGACCAAAGCCCTGTTCATGGCTACACCTTC. This sequence encodes CASRDQSPVHGYTF. This chain joins TRBV19 and TRBJ1-2; D is undetermined. The CDR3 covers 14 residues. Trimming removed 6 bases at V and 6 bases at J, with 17 bases between. Per the germline V gene, CDR1 is LNHDA and CDR2 is SQIVND (reference sequence).

This chain uses TRBV7-2 with TRBJ2-5, with 8 bases fitting TRBD2. Germline V lookup: CDR1 SGHTA, CDR2 FQGNSA. The J segment lost 3 bases and the V segment lost 7 bases, leaving 10 bases of the junction unmatched. CDR3 size: 15 residues. The chain's CDR3 is CASTPGGAGEETQYF. As DNA, the CDR3 is TGTGCCAGCACTCCCGGGGGAGCGGGAGAAGAGACCCAGTACTTC.

Relative to its sample, this clonotype is medium-sized. The V call is TRBV6-5, the J call TRBJ1-6; TRBD1 is a possible D gene (6 bases). Germline assignment: CDR1 MNHEY and CDR2 SVGAGI. The CDR3 totals 15 residues. V was pared by 5 bases and J by 9 bases, with 17 bases between. CDR3 residues: CASSLSDSKGSPLHF. The CDR3 coding sequence is TGTGCCAGCAGTCTATCGGACAGCAAAGGTTCACCCCTCCACTTT.

By its share, this clonotype is medium-sized. The chain is built from TRBV18 and TRBJ2-7; 9 nucleotides agree with TRBD2. Trimming took 2 bases from V and 6 from J; bases not matched to a gene: 5. This CDR3 is built from 14 residues. Germline V gene lookup returns CDR1 KGHSH and CDR2 LQKENI. The CDR3 nucleotides are TGTGCCAGCTCACCAGGGGTAGCGGGAGCCGAGCAGTACTTC. Protein: CASSPGVAGAEQYF.

This clonotype was recorded many times. This rearrangement joins TRBV18 to TRBJ1-4, with 7 bases identical to TRBD1. Germline values: CDR1 KGHSH, CDR2 LQKENI. The CDR3 is 15 residues long. V shed 6 bases and J 4 bases; nucleotides not matched to a gene: 8. The CDR3, as DNA: TGTGCCAGCTCGTCCGACAGGGCCGATAATGAAAAACTGTTTTTT. It is translated as CASSSDRADNEKLFF.